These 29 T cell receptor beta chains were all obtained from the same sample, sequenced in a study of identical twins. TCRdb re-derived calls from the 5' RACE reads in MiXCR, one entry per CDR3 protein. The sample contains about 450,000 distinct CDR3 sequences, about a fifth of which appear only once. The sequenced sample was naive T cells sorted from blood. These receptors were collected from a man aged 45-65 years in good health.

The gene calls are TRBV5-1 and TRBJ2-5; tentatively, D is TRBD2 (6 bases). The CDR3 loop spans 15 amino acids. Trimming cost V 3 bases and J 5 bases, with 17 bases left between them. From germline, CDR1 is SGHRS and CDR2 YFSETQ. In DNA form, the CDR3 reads TGCGCCAGCAGCTCCCGAAACGGACGGGGGGAGACCCAGTACTTC. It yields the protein CASSSRNGRGETQYF. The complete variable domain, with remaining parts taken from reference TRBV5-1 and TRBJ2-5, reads KAGVTQTPRYLIKTRGQQVTLSCSPISGHRSVSWYQQTPGQGLQFLFEYFSETQRNKGNFPGRFSGRQFSNSRSEMNVSTLELGDSALYLCASSSRNGRGETQYFGPGTRLLVL.

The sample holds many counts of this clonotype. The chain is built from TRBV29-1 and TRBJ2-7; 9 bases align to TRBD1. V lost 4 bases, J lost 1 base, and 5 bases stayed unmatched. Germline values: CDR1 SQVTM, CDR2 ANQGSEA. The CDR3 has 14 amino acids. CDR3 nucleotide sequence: TGCAGCGTTGTCCGGGACAGGGCGTCCTACGAGCAGTACTTC. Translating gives CSVVRDRASYEQYF.

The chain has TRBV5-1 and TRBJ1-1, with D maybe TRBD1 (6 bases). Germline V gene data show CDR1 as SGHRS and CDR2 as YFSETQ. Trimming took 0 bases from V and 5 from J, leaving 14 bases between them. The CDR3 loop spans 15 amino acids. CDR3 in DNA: TGCGCCAGCAGCTTGGAGGGTACCAGGGGTACTGAAGCTTTCTTT. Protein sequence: CASSLEGTRGTEAFF.

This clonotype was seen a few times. In nucleotides, the CDR3 is TGCGCCAGCGGGCCTGACAGGGTGTCCTACAATGAGCAGTTCTTC. Amino acid sequence: CASGPDRVSYNEQFF. The V gene is TRBV5-1, the J gene TRBJ2-1; 7 positions agree with TRBD1. V lost 7 bases, J lost 1 base, and 8 bases stayed unmatched. There are 15 residues in the CDR3. The germline V gene encodes CDR1 SGHRS and CDR2 YFSETQ. The entire variable domain, with the rest obtained from reference TRBV5-1 and TRBJ2-1, is as follows: KAGVTQTPRYLIKTRGQQVTLSCSPISGHRSVSWYQQTPGQGLQFLFEYFSETQRNKGNFPGRFSGRQFSNSRSEMNVSTLELGDSALYLCASGPDRVSYNEQFFGPGTRLTVL.

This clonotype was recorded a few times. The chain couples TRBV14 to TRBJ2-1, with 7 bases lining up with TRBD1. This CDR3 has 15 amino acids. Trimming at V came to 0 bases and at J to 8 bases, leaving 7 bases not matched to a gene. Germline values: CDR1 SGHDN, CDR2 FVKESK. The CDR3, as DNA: TGTGCCAGCAGCCAAGAGGGAAAAGGGGGCTATGAGCAGTTCTTC. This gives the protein CASSQEGKGGYEQFF.

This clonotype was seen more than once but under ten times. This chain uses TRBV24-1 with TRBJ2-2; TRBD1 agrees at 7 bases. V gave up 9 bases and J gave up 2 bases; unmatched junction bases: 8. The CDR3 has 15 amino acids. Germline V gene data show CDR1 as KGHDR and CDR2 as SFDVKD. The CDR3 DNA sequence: TGTGCCACCCGAGCCGGGACAGACAACACCGGGGAGCTGTTTTTT. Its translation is CATRAGTDNTGELFF.

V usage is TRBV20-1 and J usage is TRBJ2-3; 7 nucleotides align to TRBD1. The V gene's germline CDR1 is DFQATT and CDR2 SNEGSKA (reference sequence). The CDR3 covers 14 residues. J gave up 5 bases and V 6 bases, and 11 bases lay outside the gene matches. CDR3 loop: CSARVTGPQDTQYF. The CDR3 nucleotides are TGCAGTGCGAGGGTGACAGGGCCGCAAGATACGCAGTATTTT.

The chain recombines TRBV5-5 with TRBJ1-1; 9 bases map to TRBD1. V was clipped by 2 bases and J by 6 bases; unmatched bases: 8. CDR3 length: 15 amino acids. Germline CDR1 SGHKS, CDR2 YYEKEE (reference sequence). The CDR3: CASSFLDRGVAEAFF. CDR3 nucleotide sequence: TGTGCCAGCAGCTTTCTGGACAGGGGAGTGGCTGAAGCTTTCTTT.

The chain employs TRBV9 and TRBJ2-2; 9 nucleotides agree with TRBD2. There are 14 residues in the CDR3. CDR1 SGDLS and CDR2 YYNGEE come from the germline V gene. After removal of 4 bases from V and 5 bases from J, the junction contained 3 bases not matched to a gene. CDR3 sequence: CASSPLAGTGELFF. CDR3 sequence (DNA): TGTGCCAGCAGCCCCCTAGCGGGGACCGGGGAGCTGTTTTTT.

Written as DNA, the CDR3 is TGCAGCGTTGAAGGGATTGGGGGCGGTCTAAGCGGCTACACCTTC. This codes for CSVEGIGGGLSGYTF. The rearrangement uses TRBV29-1 and TRBJ1-2, with a possible D match to TRBD1 (6 bases). CDR3 length equals 15 residues. The V end lost 1 base, the J end lost 8 bases, and 20 bases lay between the germline ends. Germline CDR1 SQVTM, CDR2 ANQGSEA. Full variable domain (rest looked up from reference TRBV29-1 and TRBJ1-2): SAVISQKPSRDICQRGTSLTIQCQVDSQVTMMFWYRQQPGQSLTLIATANQGSEATYESGFVIDKFPISRPNLTFSTLTVSNMSPEDSSIYLCSVEGIGGGLSGYTFGSGTRLTVV.

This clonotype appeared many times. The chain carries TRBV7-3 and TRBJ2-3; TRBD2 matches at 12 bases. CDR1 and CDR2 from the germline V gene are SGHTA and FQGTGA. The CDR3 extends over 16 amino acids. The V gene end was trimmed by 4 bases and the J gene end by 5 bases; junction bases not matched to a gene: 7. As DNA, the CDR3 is TGTGCCAGCAGCTCCGGACTAGCGGGATCAGTAGATACGCAGTATTTT. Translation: CASSSGLAGSVDTQYF.

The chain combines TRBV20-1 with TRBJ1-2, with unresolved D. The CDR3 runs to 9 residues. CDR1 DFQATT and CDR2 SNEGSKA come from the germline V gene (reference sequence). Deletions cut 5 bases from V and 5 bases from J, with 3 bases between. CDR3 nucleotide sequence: TGCAGTGCTTTATATGGCTACACCTTC. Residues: CSALYGYTF.

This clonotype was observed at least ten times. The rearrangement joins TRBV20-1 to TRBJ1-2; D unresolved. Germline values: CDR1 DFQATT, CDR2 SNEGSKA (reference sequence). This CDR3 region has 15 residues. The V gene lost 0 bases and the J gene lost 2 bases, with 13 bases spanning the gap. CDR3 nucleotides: TGCAGTGCTAGAGATCTAAGAGGGCCGAACTATGGCTACACCTTC. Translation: CSARDLRGPNYGYTF.

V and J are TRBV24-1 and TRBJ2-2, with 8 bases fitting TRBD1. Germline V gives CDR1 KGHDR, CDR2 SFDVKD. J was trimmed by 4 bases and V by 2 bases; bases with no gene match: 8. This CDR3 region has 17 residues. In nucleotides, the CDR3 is TGTGCCACCAGTGATTATCGGGACAGGAGGGGCACCGGGGAGCTGTTTTTT. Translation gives CATSDYRDRRGTGELFF.

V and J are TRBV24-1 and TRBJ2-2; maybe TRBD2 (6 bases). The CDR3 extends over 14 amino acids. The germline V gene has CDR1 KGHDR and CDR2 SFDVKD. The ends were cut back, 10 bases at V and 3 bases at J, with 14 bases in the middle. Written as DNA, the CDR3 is TGTGCCACGCAGGCCACGGGGGACACCGGGGAGCTGTTTTTT. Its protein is CATQATGDTGELFF.

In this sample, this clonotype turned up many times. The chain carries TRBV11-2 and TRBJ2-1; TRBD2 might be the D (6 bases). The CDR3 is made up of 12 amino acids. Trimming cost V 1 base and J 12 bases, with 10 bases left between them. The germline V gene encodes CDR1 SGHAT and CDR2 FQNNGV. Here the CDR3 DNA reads TGTGCCAGCAGCTTAGTTGGGACTTGGCAGTTCTTC. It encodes CASSLVGTWQFF. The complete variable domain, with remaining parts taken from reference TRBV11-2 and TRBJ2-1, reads EAGVAQSPRYKIIEKRQSVAFWCNPISGHATLYWYQQILGQGPKLLIQFQNNGVVDDSQLPKDRFSAERLKGVDSTLKIQPAKLEDSAVYLCASSLVGTWQFFGPGTRLTVL.

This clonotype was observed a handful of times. CDR3 DNA: TGTGCCAGCAGCCGGCGGGAACCAGCTAGCACAGATACGCAGTATTTT. Its translation is CASSRREPASTDTQYF. This rearrangement joins TRBV5-5 to TRBJ2-3, with TRBD2 as a possible D gene (6 bases). CDR3 length: 16 residues. Germline assignment: CDR1 SGHKS and CDR2 YYEKEE (reference sequence). Between the trimmed V and J ends, which lost 4 bases and 0 bases, there was a span of 15 bases.

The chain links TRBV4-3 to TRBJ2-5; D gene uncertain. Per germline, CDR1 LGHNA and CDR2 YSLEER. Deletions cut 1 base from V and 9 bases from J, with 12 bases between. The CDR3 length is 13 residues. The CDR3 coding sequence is TGCGCCAGCAGCCAAGGGCGTACGGTAGCCCAGTACTTC. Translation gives CASSQGRTVAQYF.

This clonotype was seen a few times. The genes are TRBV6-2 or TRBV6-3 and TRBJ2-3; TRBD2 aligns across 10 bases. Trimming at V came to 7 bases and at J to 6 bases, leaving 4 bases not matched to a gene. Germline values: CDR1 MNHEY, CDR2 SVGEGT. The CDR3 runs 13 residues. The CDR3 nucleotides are TGTGCCAGCAACCCTAGCGGGGGTGATACGCAGTATTTT. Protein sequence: CASNPSGGDTQYF.

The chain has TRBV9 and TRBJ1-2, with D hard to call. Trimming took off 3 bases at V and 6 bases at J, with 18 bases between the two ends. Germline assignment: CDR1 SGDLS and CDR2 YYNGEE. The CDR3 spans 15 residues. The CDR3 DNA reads TGTGCCAGCAGCGGGTTTGCCGGGCTAACTGATGGCTACACCTTC. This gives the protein CASSGFAGLTDGYTF.

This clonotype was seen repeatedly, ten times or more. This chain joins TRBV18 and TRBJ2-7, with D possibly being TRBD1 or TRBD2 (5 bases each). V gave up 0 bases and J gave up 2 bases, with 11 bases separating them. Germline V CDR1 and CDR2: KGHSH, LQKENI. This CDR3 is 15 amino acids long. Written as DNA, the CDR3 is TGTGCCAGCTCACCACCGGGGACGGGGACCTACGAGCAGTACTTC. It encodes CASSPPGTGTYEQYF. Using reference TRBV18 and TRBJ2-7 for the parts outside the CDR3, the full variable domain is NAGVMQNPRHLVRRRGQEARLRCSPMKGHSHVYWYRQLPEEGLKFMVYLQKENIIDESGMPKERFSAEFPKEGPSILRIQQVVRGDSAAYFCASSPPGTGTYEQYFGPGTRLTVT.

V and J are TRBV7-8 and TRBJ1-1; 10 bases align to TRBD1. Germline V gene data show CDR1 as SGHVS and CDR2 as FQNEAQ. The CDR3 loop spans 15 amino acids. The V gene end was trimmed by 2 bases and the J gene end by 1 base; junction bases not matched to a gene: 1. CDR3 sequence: CASSLRDRGNTEAFF. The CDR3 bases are TGTGCCAGCAGCTTAAGGGACAGGGGGAACACTGAAGCTTTCTTT.

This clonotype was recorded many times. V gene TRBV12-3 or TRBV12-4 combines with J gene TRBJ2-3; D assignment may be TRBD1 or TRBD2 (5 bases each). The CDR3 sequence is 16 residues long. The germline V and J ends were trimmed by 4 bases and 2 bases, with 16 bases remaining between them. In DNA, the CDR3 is TGTGCCAGCAGTTATCGGGGCGAGAGTAACACAGATACGCAGTATTTT. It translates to CASSYRGESNTDTQYF.

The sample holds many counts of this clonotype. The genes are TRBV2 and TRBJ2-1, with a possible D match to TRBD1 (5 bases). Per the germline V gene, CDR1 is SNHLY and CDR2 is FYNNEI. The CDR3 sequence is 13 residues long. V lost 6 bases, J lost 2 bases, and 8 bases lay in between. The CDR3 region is CASSVGPYNEQFF. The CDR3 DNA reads TGTGCCAGCAGCGTGGGGCCCTACAATGAGCAGTTCTTC.

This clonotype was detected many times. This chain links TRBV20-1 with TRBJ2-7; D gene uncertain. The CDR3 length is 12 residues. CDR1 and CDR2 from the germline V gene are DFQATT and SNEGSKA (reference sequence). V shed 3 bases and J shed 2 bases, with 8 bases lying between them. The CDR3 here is CSARDPTYEQYF. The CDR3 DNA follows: TGCAGTGCTAGGGACCCCACCTACGAGCAGTACTTC.

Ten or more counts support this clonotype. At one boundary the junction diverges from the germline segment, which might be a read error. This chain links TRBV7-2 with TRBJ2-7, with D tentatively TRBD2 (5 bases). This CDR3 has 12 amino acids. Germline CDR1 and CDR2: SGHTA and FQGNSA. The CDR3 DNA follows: TGTGCCAGCAGTTTAGCGTTGTACGAGCAGTACTTC. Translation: CASSLALYEQYF.

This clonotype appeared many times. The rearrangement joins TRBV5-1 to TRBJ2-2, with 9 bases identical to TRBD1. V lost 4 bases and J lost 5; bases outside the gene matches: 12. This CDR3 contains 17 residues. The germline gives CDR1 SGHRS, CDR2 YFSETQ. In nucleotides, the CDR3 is TGCGCCAGCAGCCGACACCAGCCCGGGACAGGGACCGGGGAGCTGTTTTTT. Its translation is CASSRHQPGTGTGELFF. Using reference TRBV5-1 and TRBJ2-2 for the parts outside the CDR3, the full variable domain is KAGVTQTPRYLIKTRGQQVTLSCSPISGHRSVSWYQQTPGQGLQFLFEYFSETQRNKGNFPGRFSGRQFSNSRSEMNVSTLELGDSALYLCASSRHQPGTGTGELFFGEGSRLTVL.

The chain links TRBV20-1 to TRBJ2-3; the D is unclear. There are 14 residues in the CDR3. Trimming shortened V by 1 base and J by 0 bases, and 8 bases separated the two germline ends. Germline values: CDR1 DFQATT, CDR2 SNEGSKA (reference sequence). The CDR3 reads CSARVITSTDTQYF. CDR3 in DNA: TGCAGTGCTAGAGTAATAACTAGCACAGATACGCAGTATTTT.

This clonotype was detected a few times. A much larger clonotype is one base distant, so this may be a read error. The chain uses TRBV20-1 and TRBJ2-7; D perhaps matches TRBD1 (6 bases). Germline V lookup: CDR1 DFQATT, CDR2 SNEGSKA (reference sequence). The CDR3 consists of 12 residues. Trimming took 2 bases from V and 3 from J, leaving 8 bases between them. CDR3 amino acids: CSARQGFYEQYF. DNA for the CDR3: TGCAGTGCTAGACAGGGGTTCTACGAGCAGTACTTC.